The source of this TCR beta chain is a study of blood T cells in healthy people across ages. The CDR3 extends over 14 amino acids. Trimming took off 3 bases at V and 6 bases at J, with 11 bases between the two ends. From germline, CDR1 is MDHEN and CDR2 SYDVKM. Through a sample-barcoded 5' primer and a J-beta primer mix, a second PCR was run for roughly 6 to 11 cycles. Each sample yielded at least 3 million CDR3-containing paired-end reads. TCRdb used MiXCR to reprocess the 5' RACE reads, holding one entry per CDR3 protein. The sample lists 800,000 or so distinct CDR3 sequences; roughly 25% were seen once. Another study also made use of these data, one on T cells of mothers and their children.

The receptor was isolated from a boy between 10 and 17 years old in good health. The specimen was blood. V usage is TRBV28 and J usage is TRBJ2-2, with D possibly being TRBD2 (6 bases). CDR3 nucleotides: TGTGCCAGCAGTTTTGTGGCGGGGCCCGGGGAGCTGTTTTTT. It translates to CASSFVAGPGELFF.